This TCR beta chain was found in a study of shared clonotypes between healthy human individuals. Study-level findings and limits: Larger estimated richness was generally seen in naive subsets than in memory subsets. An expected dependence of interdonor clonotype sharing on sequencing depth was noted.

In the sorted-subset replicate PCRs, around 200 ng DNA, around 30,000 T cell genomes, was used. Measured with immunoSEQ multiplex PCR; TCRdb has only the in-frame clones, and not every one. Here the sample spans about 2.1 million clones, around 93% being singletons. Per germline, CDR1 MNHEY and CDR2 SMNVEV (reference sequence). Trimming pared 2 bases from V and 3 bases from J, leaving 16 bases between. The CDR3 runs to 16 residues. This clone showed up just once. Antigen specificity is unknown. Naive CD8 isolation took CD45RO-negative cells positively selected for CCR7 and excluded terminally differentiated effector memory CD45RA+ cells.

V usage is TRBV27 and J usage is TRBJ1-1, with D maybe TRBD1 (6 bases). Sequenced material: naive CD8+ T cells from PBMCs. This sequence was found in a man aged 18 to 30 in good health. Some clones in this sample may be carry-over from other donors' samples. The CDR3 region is CASSLDGQTYYTEAFF. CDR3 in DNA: TGTGCCAGCAGTTTAGACGGACAGACGTACTACACTGAAGCTTTCTTT.